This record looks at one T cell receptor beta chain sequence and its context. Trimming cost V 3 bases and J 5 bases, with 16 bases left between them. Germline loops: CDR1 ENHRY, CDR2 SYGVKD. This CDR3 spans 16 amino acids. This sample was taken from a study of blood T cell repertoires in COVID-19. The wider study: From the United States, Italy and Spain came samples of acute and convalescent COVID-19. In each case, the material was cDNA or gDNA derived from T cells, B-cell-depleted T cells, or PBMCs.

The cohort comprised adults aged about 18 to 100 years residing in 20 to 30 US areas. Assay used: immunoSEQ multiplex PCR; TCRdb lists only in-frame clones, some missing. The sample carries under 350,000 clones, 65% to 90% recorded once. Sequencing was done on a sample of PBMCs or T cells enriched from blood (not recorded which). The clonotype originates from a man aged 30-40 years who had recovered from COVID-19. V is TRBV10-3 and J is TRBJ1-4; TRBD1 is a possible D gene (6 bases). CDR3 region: CAISEDPTGVNEKLFF. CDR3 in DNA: TGTGCCATCAGTGAAGACCCGACAGGTGTCAATGAAAAACTGTTTTTT.